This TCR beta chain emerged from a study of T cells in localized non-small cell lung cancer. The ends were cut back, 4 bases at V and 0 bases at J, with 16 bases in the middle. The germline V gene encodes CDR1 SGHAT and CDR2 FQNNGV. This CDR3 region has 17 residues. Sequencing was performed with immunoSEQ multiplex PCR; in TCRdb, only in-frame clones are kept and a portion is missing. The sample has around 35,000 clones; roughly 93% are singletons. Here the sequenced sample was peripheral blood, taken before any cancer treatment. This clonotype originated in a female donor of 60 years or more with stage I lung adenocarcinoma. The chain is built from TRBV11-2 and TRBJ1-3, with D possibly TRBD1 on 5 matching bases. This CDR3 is CASSSRRGESSGNTIYF. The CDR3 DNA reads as TGTGCCAGCAGCTCCCGGCGGGGGGAAAGCTCTGGAAACACCATATATTTT.